This TCR beta chain was obtained from a study of regulatory T cells in long-lasting Graves disease. Time point noted: newly diagnosed GD, antithyroid drugs for less than 3 months. The authors made the TCR library using RNA they extracted from PBMCs. An endocrinology unit in Xi'an, China, supplied the patients. Whole-study results and caveats: Segments TRBV28, TRBJ1-2 and TRBJ2-5 showed preferential usage in persistent disease. Graves' patients with persistent disease showed TCR diversity lower than patients newly diagnosed.

Of note for this clonotype: The target antigen is unknown. A read error likely explains this, since a far larger clone differs by one base.

This CDR3 spans 12 amino acids. Germline V gene lookup returns CDR1 SGHAT and CDR2 FQNNGV. V dropped 1 base and J dropped 10 bases, with 10 bases sitting between them. Libraries of TCR beta came from iRepertoire HTBI primers plus Arm-PCR of CDR3 regions. MiXCR, applied by TCRdb to the multiplex PCR reads, yields one record per CDR3 protein. The sample holds hundreds of thousands of distinct CDR3 sequences, around a sixth seen once. The sample in question was peripheral blood mononuclear cells (PBMCs), obtained at new diagnosis, from a patient treated with antithyroid drugs. V usage is TRBV11-2 and J usage is TRBJ1-1; unclear D gene. The receptor's source is a female donor with Graves disease. The CDR3 bases are TGTGCCAGCAGCTTAGGGGCCGTTGGAGCTTTCTTT. This translates into CASSLGAVGAFF.